The T cell receptor (beta chain) under discussion was sequenced for a study of T cell changes during pregnancy in multiple sclerosis. This clone was seen a few times. The CDR3 extends over 15 amino acids. V trimming: 4 bases; J trimming: 3 bases; junction bases outside the gene matches: 8. Germline lookup yields CDR1 LGHNA and CDR2 YNFKEQ. Profiled with immunoSEQ multiplex PCR; TCRdb holds only in-frame clones, not every one. The sample records tens of thousands of clones, roughly 89% being singletons. Here the sequenced sample was CD8+ T cells from peripheral blood mononuclear cells, taken in the first trimester of pregnancy. The chain combines TRBV4-2 with TRBJ1-2; 7 nucleotides match TRBD1. The receptor comes from a female donor in good health, enrolled as a control in a pregnancy study. This CDR3 reads CASSLDRDRDYGYTF. CDR3 sequence (DNA): TGTGCCAGCAGCCTTGACCGGGACAGAGACTATGGCTACACCTTC.